A selection of T cell receptor beta chains follows, all from one sample in a study of OX40 agonist ivuxolimab in advanced cancers. Profiled with immunoSEQ multiplex PCR; TCRdb holds only in-frame clones, not every one. There are about 35,000 clones in the sample; under 85% occur only once, and approximately 15% lies in the top ten. Sequenced material: CD4+ or CD8+ T cells sorted from blood, taken in a trial of the OX40 agonist ivuxolimab. These receptors originate from an adult with an advanced solid tumor such as melanoma, head and neck, liver or kidney cancer. The CDR3 runs from the conserved cysteine through the conserved F or W. Fields, in order: J gene, V gene, CDR3 protein.

>TRBJ1-2|TRBV9
CASSDPIGYTF
>TRBJ1-4|TRBV4-1
CASSQVSGQGYEKLFF
>TRBJ2-1|TRBV28
CASSGGFPTISNEQFF
>TRBJ1-3|TRBV18
CASSPGTAYWTSSGNTIYF
>TRBJ2-3|TRBV11-2
CASSLNGRSTDTQYF
>TRBJ2-7|TRBV7-6
CASSLAGFEQYF
>TRBJ2-6|TRBV4-2
CASSQARGGSSGANVLTF
>TRBJ2-7|TRBV30
CAWAGGQGASQYF
>.|TRBV7-2
CASSALGYEQYF
>TRBJ2-7|TRBV7-8
CASSFRDRSYEQYF
>TRBJ1-5|TRBV6-5
CASTKDRDSNQPQHF
>TRBJ1-2|TRBV29-1
CSVEDSIIDRGAYGYTF
>TRBJ2-3|TRBV4-1
CASSQDEGLGTQYF
>TRBJ1-1|TRBV28
CASTVGGTIDTEAFF
>TRBJ2-2|TRBV9
CASSVGLPGTGELFF
>TRBJ2-1|TRBV7-8
CASSLREQGEQFF
>TRBJ2-2|TRBV7-9
CASRSRTGGNTGELFF
>TRBJ1-5|TRBV4-1
CASSLTGSNQPQHF
>TRBJ2-1|TRBV14
CASSPQGGRAGGEQFF
>TRBJ2-1|TRBV25-1
CASSDFIGGSYNEQFF
>TRBJ2-3|TRBV9
CASSVAQRFEDTQYF
>TRBJ2-7|TRBV7-8
CASSPQTSTPRQNYEQYF
>TRBJ1-2|TRBV5-8
CASSLADRDYGYTF
>TRBJ2-2|TRBV19
CASSAHTGTGELFF
>TRBJ2-5|TRBV5-1
CASSGDFETQYF
>TRBJ2-3|TRBV2
CASSKTGRTDTQYF
>TRBJ2-5|TRBV2
CASSDTWGAVETQYF
>TRBJ1-5|TRBV7-2
CASSPKVYQPQHF
>TRBJ2-5|TRBV7-9
CASSLDRGRETQYF
>TRBJ1-2|TRBV25-1
CASSEGGYGYTF
>TRBJ2-5|TRBV7-8
CASSFSNQGQETQYF
>TRBJ2-7|TRBV23-1
CASSLQPGGRNEQYF
>TRBJ2-1|TRBV4-2
CASSPLAGERRNEQFF
>TRBJ2-1|TRBV19
CASSIEGILEGPGQFF
>TRBJ2-5|TRBV7-9
CASSRRSQETQYF
>TRBJ2-2|TRBV7-9
CASSLVLGATGELFF
>TRBJ2-1|TRBV5-4
CASSLDLDREWNEQFF
>TRBJ2-5|TRBV28
CASSLLRYQETQYF
>TRBJ2-3|TRBV10-3
CAISESGAGGTDTQYF
>TRBJ2-2|TRBV7-3
CASSLKPVVATGELFF
>TRBJ1-6|TRBV7-8
CASSTQGGAAVHSPLHF
>TRBJ2-1|TRBV5-1
CASSLGTDPNEQFF
>TRBJ2-3|TRBV11-2
CASSPRTGGADTQYF
>TRBJ1-2|TRBV5-1
CASSLGGPVESGYTF
>TRBJ1-6|TRBV18
CASSPGQVFNSPLHF
>TRBJ2-7|TRBV7-8
CASSLGPGGYEQYF
>TRBJ2-7|TRBV28
CASTSMTGNYEQYF
>TRBJ2-7|TRBV19
CASSIGTSSYEQYF
>TRBJ2-2|TRBV5-4
CASSLTVAGGPGTGELFF
>TRBJ2-2|TRBV11-2
CASSTGVNTGELFF
>TRBJ1-1|TRBV18
CASSPGISNLNTEAFF
>TRBJ2-1|TRBV7-8
CASSLGQEQYNEQFF
>TRBJ1-3|TRBV18
CASSPGQGSGNTIYF
>TRBJ2-7|TRBV5-6
CASSFQARRGYEQYF
>TRBJ2-1|TRBV19
CASSIVYMSSYNEQFF